These 14 T cell receptor beta chains were all obtained from the same sample, sequenced in a study of CD8 T cells in Susac syndrome. An amount of RNA that ranged from roughly 0.45 to 1 ug was reverse transcribed with random hexamers. TCRdb used MiXCR to reprocess the immunoSEQ multiplex PCR reads, holding one entry per CDR3 protein. Among around 170,000 distinct CDR3 sequences listed, 95% were seen once. The sample taken for sequencing was CD8+ T cells from PBMCs. These TCRs come from a human donor with Susac syndrome.

The chain links TRBV12-3 or TRBV12-4 to TRBJ2-3; no clear D gene. The CDR3 contains 14 residues. V gave up 1 base and J gave up 6 bases, with 11 bases separating them. DNA of the CDR3: TGTGCCAGCAGTTTAGACGGGTCCTACGATACGCAGTATTTT. It encodes CASSLDGSYDTQYF.

In its sample, this clonotype was seen once. The chain joins TRBV18 to TRBJ2-5; D unresolved. Looked up from germline, CDR1 is KGHSH and CDR2 is LQKENI. CDR3 length: 13 amino acids. V dropped 3 bases and J dropped 3 bases, with 8 bases sitting between them. The CDR3 is CASSPQTEETQYF. The DNA of the CDR3 is TGTGCCAGCTCACCTCAGACGGAAGAGACCCAGTACTTC.

The chain uses TRBV13 and TRBJ1-3; 7 bases align to TRBD1. V shed 5 bases, J shed 8 bases, and the junction held 6 bases outside the gene matches. The CDR3 contains 13 residues. Germline CDR1 PRHDT, CDR2 FYEKMQ (reference sequence). CDR3 loop: CASSLRGLDTIYF. CDR3 in DNA: TGTGCCAGCAGCCTCAGGGGGTTAGACACCATATATTTT.

The V gene is TRBV4-2, the J gene TRBJ2-1; D gene ambiguous. The CDR3 totals 15 residues. Germline lookup yields CDR1 LGHNA and CDR2 YNFKEQ. Trimming stripped 3 bases from V and 5 bases from J, with 14 bases between. In DNA, the CDR3 is TGTGCCAGCAGCCACCCCGCCGACTTTAACAATGAGCAGTTCTTC. Translating gives CASSHPADFNNEQFF.

The chain employs TRBV28 and TRBJ1-4, with 8 bases lining up with TRBD1. The trim removed 4 bases at V and 5 bases at J, leaving 3 bases unmatched. This CDR3 is built from 14 residues. Germline CDR1 MDHEN, CDR2 SYDVKM. CDR3 DNA sequence: TGTGCCAGCAGTTCGCGGACAGGGAATGAAAAACTGTTTTTT. Translation: CASSSRTGNEKLFF.

The V call is TRBV5-6, the J call TRBJ2-3; D is uncertain. V lost 2 bases, J lost 6 bases, and 7 bases lay in between. Germline CDR1 SGHDT, CDR2 YYEEEE. CDR3 size: 12 residues. For the CDR3, the DNA is TGTGCCAGCAGCTTCACATGGGATACGCAGTATTTT. Translating gives CASSFTWDTQYF.

The rearrangement joins TRBV6-5 to TRBJ1-6, with D maybe TRBD1 (6 bases). V dropped 7 bases and J dropped 10 bases, with 14 bases sitting between them. The CDR3 covers 13 residues. CDR1 is MNHEY and CDR2 is SVGAGI in the germline V gene. CDR3 in DNA: TGTGCCAGCACCACAGGGTTTAGCTCACCCCTCCACTTT. This codes for CASTTGFSSPLHF.

The rearrangement uses TRBV12-3 or TRBV12-4 and TRBJ2-1, with a possible D match to TRBD2 (5 bases). Trimming cost V 6 bases and J 5 bases, with 17 bases left between them. This CDR3 region has 15 residues. In DNA, the CDR3 is TGTGCCAGCAGCCGGGGAAGCCTCAACAACAATGAGCAGTTCTTC. Protein product: CASSRGSLNNNEQFF.

J is TRBJ1-5 and V is TRBV12-3 or TRBV12-4; 8 bases are a match to TRBD1. The CDR3 spans 14 residues. The ends lost 3 bases at V and 10 bases at J; junction bases unmatched: 8. The CDR3 coding sequence is TGTGCCAGCAGTTTCGAGGACAGGGTCGGACCCCAGCATTTT. Translated: CASSFEDRVGPQHF.

CDR3 DNA sequence: TGTGCCAGCAGTTACCGCGGACTAGCGGAGTATACAGATACGCAGTATTTT. This gives the protein CASSYRGLAEYTDTQYF. V and J are TRBV6-2 or TRBV6-3 and TRBJ2-3; 10 nucleotides agree with TRBD2. V lost 2 bases and J lost 3; bases outside the gene matches: 8. The germline CDR1 and CDR2 sequences are MNHEY and SVGEGT. The CDR3 spans 17 residues.

The V and J genes are TRBV5-8 and TRBJ2-7, with 9 nucleotides matching TRBD1. The length of the CDR3 is 14 residues. The trim removed 0 bases at V and 7 bases at J, leaving 5 bases unmatched. The germline gives CDR1 SGHTS, CDR2 YDEGEE. In DNA form, the CDR3 reads TGTGCCAGCAGCTTGGGGACAGGGGCCGGGGAGCAGTACTTC. The encoded protein is CASSLGTGAGEQYF.

The rearrangement joins TRBV4-1 to TRBJ2-7; no clear D. The germline CDR1 and CDR2 sequences are MGHRA and YSYEKL. Trimming removed 4 bases from V and 6 bases from J, with 16 bases in between. This CDR3 contains 14 residues. The CDR3 DNA follows: TGCGCCAGCAGCCTCACCACCGCCATCCTCGAGCAGTACTTC. Translation gives CASSLTTAILEQYF.

V usage is TRBV7-2 and J usage is TRBJ1-2; TRBD1 might be the D (6 bases). The CDR3 runs to 14 residues. Germline-derived CDR1 and CDR2 are SGHTA and FQGNSA. Trimming cost V 1 base and J 8 bases, with 14 bases left between them. DNA for the CDR3: TGTGCCAGCAGCTTAGAATTGGGGGGCAACGGCTACACCTTC. The encoded protein is CASSLELGGNGYTF. Full variable domain (missing parts from reference TRBV7-2 and TRBJ1-2): GAGVSQSPSNKVTEKGKDVELRCDPISGHTALYWYRQSLGQGLEFLIYFQGNSAPDKSGLPSDRFSAERTGGSVSTLTIQRTQQEDSAVYLCASSLELGGNGYTFGSGTRLTVV.

This clonotype was counted a few times. The chain joins TRBV6-5 to TRBJ1-4; tentative D call: TRBD1 (5 bases). CDR1 and CDR2 from the germline V gene are MNHEY and SVGAGI. The germline V and J ends were trimmed by 6 bases and 8 bases, with 13 bases remaining between them. The CDR3 sequence is 13 residues long. The CDR3 loop is CASSPGRGEKLFF. The CDR3 DNA follows: TGTGCCAGCAGCCCAGGGAGGGGCGAAAAACTGTTTTTT.